This T cell receptor beta chain was identified in a study of beta chain features in type 1 diabetes (dated by TCRdb to the late 2010s). With respect to the entire study: Patients and healthy donors did not differ in mean age, gender distribution, total cell number or subset yield. Regulatory and stem cell-like memory subsets were isolated from only 8 patients and about eight healthy donors, whereas naive and central memory subsets came from all 28 donors. In the study, recently diagnosed type 1 diabetes patients and matched healthy donors were compared on the TCRB repertoires of their sorted circulating CD4+ T cell subsets. A total of roughly 100 million sorted cells were examined across all samples, and the number of cells per subset was strongly correlated with RNA yield.

Each donor gave one peripheral blood draw, averaging roughly 100 mL, which was collected into heparinised tubes. A BD FACSAria II was used to sort naive, central memory, regulatory and stem cell-like memory CD4+ T cells with a panel that included CD45RO, CCR7, CD25, CD127, CD95 and CD27. Every sorted population had a purity above 95%. PBMCs were isolated immediately by Lymphoprep density gradient centrifugation and stained directly without culture. To minimize batch effects, samples were stained and sorted in pairs, one healthy donor with one patient per experiment. This clone was seen a few times. It lacks a known antigen. Per-base quality was not reported, and no clone a single base away is much larger than it. The sample contains more than one DNA sequence encoding this CDR3. The entire amount of isolated RNA was reverse transcribed using the High Capacity cDNA Reverse Transcription Kit, so the sequenced TCRB transcripts were expressed ones. Deep immunoSEQ sequencing was applied to naive, central memory and regulatory T cell samples, giving an average of approximately 4 million total reads per sample. After sorted cells were lysed in RLT buffer, RNA was extracted with DNase-treated RNeasy Micro or Mini kits, with the choice depending on cell number. Each cell subset was processed on its own to prevent cross-contamination, while patient and healthy donor samples were processed together. TCRB sequences were amplified from cDNA with the immunoSEQ multiplex PCR, producing 87-bp fragments spanning the CDR3 region. Sequencing of the amplicons was done on the Illumina HiSeq platform. Per the source publication's procedure: PCR bias was corrected computationally using synthetic template baselines, and reads within Hamming distance 2 were collapsed, with unmergeable singletons discarded. Reads were aligned to IMGT to assign V, D and J genes, CDR3 length, and insertions or deletions at six rearrangement sites. Within each subset, clonotype counts were normalized to sorted cell number, after which true diversity and Gini coefficients were computed with the tcR R package. Repertoire sharing was quantified using the overlap coefficient calculated on TCRB nucleotide sequences. Out-of-frame TCRB sequences from naive cells were analyzed as a proxy for the pre-selection repertoire. Drawn from immuneACCESS, this table holds only the in-frame rearrangements with V and J called that TCRdb kept. Clones are partly lost; checked studies trace under half to an unresolved V gene and leave the rest unexplained. V and J calls and clone size are copied from that table; D and trimming were computed from the DNA. In all, the sample holds under 950,000 clones, and about a sixth of those were seen once. The biggest ten clones account for about 0.02% of the sample.

Overall study results and their limits: In all four CD4+ subsets, TCRB CDR3 length was moderately but significantly shorter in type 1 diabetes patients. Shorter templates might have been favored by PCR, but patient and control samples were amplified and corrected together, so both groups would have been affected equally by any skew. The naive, central memory and regulatory TCRB repertoires appeared to resemble one another more closely among patients than among healthy donors. Only small numbers of individuals were included in the HLA sub-analyses, which left unresolved whether HLA type had any influence on TCRB rearrangement. Because cDNA rather than genomic DNA was sequenced, highly expressing activated cells could have been over-represented, although no difference in activation and CD3 levels was found between groups. At VDJ recombination sites, type 1 diabetes patients had fewer insertions and more deleted nucleotides, which implies abnormalities in thymic rearrangement.

The specimen sequenced was naive CD4+ T cells from blood. Per the publication, the cell subset or site label means: true naive CD4+ T cells. This clonotype originated in a woman younger than 30 in good health.

The DNA sequence follows: TGCGCCAGCAGCTTGGCGGGGGGAGAGACCCAGTACTTC. Its product reads: CASSLAGGETQYF. The sequence is built from TRBV5-1 and TRBJ2-5; the junction holds 7 bases that match TRBD2. V lost 0 bases and J lost 4 bases, and the count of bases not matched to a germline gene is 0. In the germline V gene, CDR1 corresponds to SGHRS and CDR2 to YFSETQ. Measured from the cysteine to the phenylalanine, the CDR3 is 13 residues long. Only the CDR3 DNA is retained, 39 bases long and in frame from the first base.